The rows below give T cell receptor beta chains drawn from one sample of a study of beta chain features in type 1 diabetes. The method was immunoSEQ multiplex PCR; TCRdb's version includes in-frame clones alone and lacks a portion of them. The data contain hundreds of thousands of clones, around an eighth of them singletons. The specimen was naive CD4+ T cells from blood. Every receptor here comes from a young man with type 1 diabetes. The CDR3 runs from the conserved cysteine through the conserved F or W. A D gene is named only where the DNA matches it firmly. For some rows the clone size is stated as once, few or many, or as a class when expanded; others skip it.

clone_size,j_call,v_call,d_call,cdr3_aa,cdr3_nt
-,TRBJ1-2,TRBV30,TRBD1,CAWSVRGQDGYTF,TGTGCCTGGAGTGTACGAGGACAGGATGGCTACACCTTC
few,TRBJ1-4,TRBV7-2,-,CASSFNRGEKLFF,TGTGCCAGCAGCTTCAATCGGGGTGAAAAACTGTTTTTT
-,TRBJ2-2,TRBV11-1,-,CASSFSYGELFF,TGTGCCAGCAGCTTTAGTTACGGGGAGCTGTTTTTT
-,TRBJ1-1,TRBV14,-,CASSQQGNTEAFF,TGTGCCAGCAGCCAACAGGGGAACACTGAAGCTTTCTTT
few,TRBJ2-2,TRBV9,-,CASSSGILTGELFF,TGTGCCAGCAGTTCAGGGATACTGACCGGGGAGCTGTTTTTT
-,TRBJ2-1,TRBV2,TRBD2,CASSEGLARTLQVF,TGTGCCAGCAGTGAAGGACTAGCGAGAACCCTTCAGGTCTTC
few,TRBJ2-3,TRBV4-3,-,CASSLTAADTQYF,TGCGCCAGCAGCCTCACGGCGGCCGATACGCAGTATTTT
-,TRBJ1-2,TRBV27,-,CASSFLEGRHYGYTF,TGTGCCAGCAGTTTCTTGGAGGGTCGACACTATGGCTACACCTTC
few,TRBJ1-5,TRBV27,-,CASSLSRGSNQPQHF,TGTGCCAGCAGTTTATCTCGCGGGAGCAATCAGCCCCAGCATTTT
few,TRBJ2-1,TRBV25-1,-,CASRGTDSGQFF,TGTGCCAGCAGGGGGACGGACAGCGGGCAGTTCTTC
-,TRBJ1-1,TRBV6-5,-,CASSYNGGGRSEAFF,TGTGCCAGCAGTTATAATGGGGGCGGGAGATCTGAAGCTTTCTTT
-,TRBJ1-2,TRBV29-1,-,CSVEDTGLGYGYTF,TGCAGCGTTGAAGATACAGGGCTCGGCTATGGCTACACCTTC
few,TRBJ2-1,TRBV5-1,-,CASSLDGEAYNEQFF,TGCGCCAGCAGCTTGGATGGGGAGGCCTACAATGAGCAGTTCTTC
-,TRBJ1-2,TRBV2,-,CASRGTLSNYGYTF,TGTGCCAGCAGGGGGACACTTTCTAACTATGGCTACACCTTC
few,TRBJ2-2,TRBV11-1,-,CASSRYETNTGELFF,TGTGCCAGCAGCCGTTACGAGACGAACACCGGGGAGCTGTTTTTT
-,TRBJ2-7,TRBV6-5,TRBD2,CASSYSSGGSYEQYF,TGTGCCAGCAGTTACTCCTCCGGGGGGTCCTACGAGCAGTACTTC
-,TRBJ2-3,TRBV4-3,TRBD1,CASSRQGFTDTQYF,TGCGCCAGCAGCAGACAGGGGTTCACAGATACGCAGTATTTT
many,TRBJ2-2,TRBV4-3,-,CASSQGGTALNTGELFF,TGCGCCAGCAGCCAAGGTGGGACTGCCTTAAACACCGGGGAGCTGTTTTTT
few,TRBJ2-5,TRBV7-2,TRBD2,CASSLVSGVQETQYF,TGTGCCAGCAGCTTAGTAAGCGGGGTCCAAGAGACCCAGTACTTC
few,TRBJ2-5,TRBV30,TRBD2,CAWRQRLAGVGTQYF,TGTGCCTGGAGGCAAAGACTAGCGGGAGTGGGGACCCAGTACTTC
-,TRBJ1-3,TRBV18,-,CASSPNTKGPLSGNTIYF,TGTGCCAGCTCACCAAATACGAAGGGGCCCCTCTCTGGAAACACCATATATTTT
-,TRBJ2-5,TRBV15,TRBD1,CATSTRQGAQETQYF,TGTGCCACCAGCACCCGACAGGGGGCCCAGGAGACCCAGTACTTC
few,TRBJ2-5,TRBV19,TRBD1,CASTSTGGETQYF,TGTGCCAGTACCTCAACAGGGGGAGAGACCCAGTACTTC
few,TRBJ2-1,TRBV29-1,-,CSVAAGIMSSYNEQFF,TGCAGCGTTGCCGCGGGAATAATGAGCTCCTACAATGAGCAGTTCTTC
-,TRBJ2-5,TRBV29-1,-,CSVVGSAGTLQETQYF,TGCAGCGTTGTGGGCTCGGCTGGTACTCTCCAAGAGACCCAGTACTTC
-,TRBJ2-5,TRBV6-5,-,CASSYSAGGLGTQYF,TGTGCCAGCAGTTACTCTGCAGGGGGGCTGGGGACCCAGTACTTC
few,TRBJ1-6,TRBV11-2,-,CASSLDSGGSPLHF,TGTGCCAGCAGCCTGGACAGTGGTGGTTCACCCCTCCACTTT
-,TRBJ2-3,TRBV28,-,CASGGAPSKPFF,TGTGCCAGCGGGGGGGCACCATCCAAGCCCTTTTTT
few,TRBJ2-7,TRBV18,TRBD1,CASGQGVHEQYF,TGTGCCAGCGGACAGGGGGTGCACGAGCAGTACTTC
-,TRBJ1-2,TRBV5-1,-,CASSTGQRQLRF,TGCGCCAGCAGCACCGGACAGCGACAACTCAGGTTC
-,TRBJ2-3,TRBV7-2,TRBD2,CASSERRLAGADTQYF,TGTGCCAGCAGCGAGCGAAGACTAGCGGGAGCAGATACGCAGTATTTT
few,TRBJ1-2,TRBV29-1,-,CSVGRVDYGYTF,TGCAGCGTTGGCAGGGTAGACTATGGCTACACCTTC
-,TRBJ2-3,TRBV29-1,TRBD2,CSVEALAGGTDTQYF,TGCAGCGTTGAAGCACTAGCGGGAGGCACAGATACGCAGTATTTT
few,TRBJ1-4,TRBV29-1,-,CSVRPGGNEKLFF,TGCAGCGTGAGGCCGGGGGGTAATGAAAAACTGTTTTTT
-,TRBJ2-7,TRBV4-2,-,CASSQGSSADYEQYF,TGTGCCAGCAGCCAAGGATCCAGCGCTGACTACGAGCAGTACTTC
-,TRBJ1-4,TRBV28,-,CASSPWTRGSNEKLFF,TGTGCCAGCAGTCCTTGGACCCGAGGGAGTAATGAAAAACTGTTTTTT
-,TRBJ2-4,TRBV28,TRBD2,CASSTPSGGGNIQYF,TGTGCCAGCAGCACCCCCTCCGGGGGGGGGAACATTCAGTACTTC
-,TRBJ2-3,TRBV30,-,CAWSVQRDTQYF,TGTGCCTGGAGTGTTCAGCGGGATACGCAGTATTTT
few,TRBJ2-1,TRBV28,-,CASSFAQEVNEQFF,TGTGCCAGCAGTTTTGCCCAGGAGGTCAATGAGCAGTTCTTC
-,TRBJ1-4,TRBV19,-,CASSMGAGRREKLFF,TGTGCCAGTAGTATGGGGGCAGGGCGGCGTGAAAAACTGTTTTTT
-,TRBJ2-7,TRBV18,-,CASSPQGRYEQYF,TGTGCCAGCTCACCCCAGGGAAGATACGAGCAGTACTTC
-,TRBJ1-5,TRBV30,-,CAWSSGQGNQPQHF,TGTGCCTGGAGTTCAGGACAAGGTAATCAGCCCCAGCATTTT
-,TRBJ2-5,TRBV28,TRBD2,CASTASGREETQYF,TGTGCCAGCACTGCCAGTGGGAGGGAAGAGACCCAGTACTTC
-,TRBJ2-7,TRBV9,TRBD2,CASSVEASGSYEQYF,TGTGCCAGCAGCGTAGAGGCTAGCGGGAGCTACGAGCAGTACTTC
few,TRBJ1-2,TRBV5-1,-,CASSLGQNQGYGYTF,TGCGCCAGCAGCTTGGGGCAGAACCAGGGGTATGGCTACACCTTC
-,TRBJ2-3,TRBV29-1,TRBD2,CSDNKRDPSDTQYF,TGCAGCGACAATAAGCGGGACCCCTCGGATACGCAGTATTTT
-,TRBJ2-2,TRBV18,TRBD1,CASSTGTGNTGELFF,TGTGCCAGCTCGACCGGGACAGGGAACACCGGGGAGCTGTTTTTT
-,TRBJ1-5,TRBV28,-,CASTKGQFYSNQPQHF,TGTGCCAGCACCAAAGGACAGTTTTATAGCAATCAGCCCCAGCATTTT
few,TRBJ2-3,TRBV6-1,TRBD1,CASSDDRAADTQYF,TGTGCCAGCAGTGACGACAGGGCGGCAGATACGCAGTATTTT
few,TRBJ2-7,TRBV15,-,CATSRDSYEQYF,TGTGCCACCAGCAGAGACAGTTACGAGCAGTACTTC
-,TRBJ2-1,TRBV9,-,CASTPETAYNEQFF,TGTGCCAGCACCCCCGAGACAGCATACAATGAGCAGTTCTTC
few,TRBJ2-3,TRBV21-1,-,CASRGQGPDTQYF,TGTGCCAGCAGGGGGCAGGGTCCAGATACGCAGTATTTT
-,TRBJ1-1,TRBV29-1,-,CSARGYRVAWAFF,TGCAGCGCCCGAGGGTATCGGGTGGCCTGGGCTTTCTTT
few,TRBJ1-2,TRBV14,-,CASSQGGYYGYTF,TGTGCCAGCAGCCAAGGAGGGTACTATGGCTACACCTTC